A selection of T cell receptor beta chains follows, all from one sample in a study of Ad26.COV2.S vaccination and SARS-CoV-2 variants. The table came from immunoSEQ multiplex PCR; TCRdb's copy has only in-frame clones and leaves some out. The sample carries about 470,000 clones, about 92% recorded once. The material was peripheral blood, obtained in a trial of Ad26.COV2.S vaccine versus placebo. All receptors derive from a person between 18 and 65 years old who received the Ad26.COV2.S COVID-19 vaccine or a placebo. Both conserved end residues are trimmed from each CDR3. A D gene is named only where the DNA matches it firmly.

J: TRBJ2-2; D: TRBD2; V: TRBV20-1; CDR3: SASSGANTGELF
J: TRBJ2-2; D: -; V: TRBV7-3; CDR3: ASSLSRGNTGELF
J: TRBJ1-2; D: -; V: TRBV10-3; CDR3: AISETTDGYT
J: TRBJ2-7; D: -; V: TRBV21-1; CDR3: ALDRAPLGEQY
J: TRBJ2-5; D: -; V: TRBV15; CDR3: ATSSQHLLKMETQY
J: TRBJ2-3; D: -; V: TRBV4-2; CDR3: ASSQDLAPESTDTQY
J: TRBJ2-7; D: TRBD2; V: TRBV27; CDR3: ASSLSPGLVPYEQY
J: TRBJ2-7; D: TRBD2; V: TRBV30; CDR3: AWRTSGNYEQY
J: TRBJ2-7; D: TRBD1; V: TRBV27; CDR3: ASSFGQTGAYEQY
J: TRBJ2-3; D: -; V: TRBV2; CDR3: ASRGGTDTQY
J: TRBJ1-1; D: -; V: TRBV24-1; CDR3: AAQGQGSTEAF
J: TRBJ1-1; D: TRBD1; V: TRBV5-6; CDR3: ATQGVTTEAF
J: TRBJ2-7; D: -; V: TRBV28; CDR3: ASSLGGLRQY
J: TRBJ2-1; D: TRBD2; V: TRBV11-2; CDR3: ASSFSPTSGNEQF
J: TRBJ1-5; D: -; V: TRBV6-1; CDR3: ASSEEPGNQPQH
J: TRBJ2-7; D: -; V: TRBV15; CDR3: ATSRRGGTYYEQY
J: TRBJ2-2; D: TRBD2; V: TRBV7-2; CDR3: ASRTAPGLADTGELF
J: TRBJ1-1; D: TRBD1; V: TRBV6-2/TRBV6-3; CDR3: ASSYATGEKAF
J: TRBJ2-1; D: -; V: TRBV3-1/TRBV3-2; CDR3: ASSQVRDRSYNEQF
J: TRBJ2-1; D: TRBD1; V: TRBV6-2/TRBV6-3; CDR3: ASSPTGGGYNEQF
J: TRBJ1-1; D: -; V: TRBV28; CDR3: ASSSRGPTEAF
J: TRBJ2-6; D: TRBD2; V: TRBV18; CDR3: ASSPGGGAGANVLT
J: TRBJ1-4; D: -; V: TRBV5-4; CDR3: ASSLVVGLSPATNEKLF
J: TRBJ2-3; D: -; V: TRBV28; CDR3: ASSSPGADTQY
J: TRBJ2-3; D: -; V: TRBV11-2; CDR3: ASSLVLQGVTQY
J: TRBJ2-2; D: -; V: TRBV6-2/TRBV6-3; CDR3: ASSYRSTGELF
J: TRBJ2-1; D: TRBD2; V: TRBV5-8; CDR3: ASSLGTGREGSGRGNEQF
J: TRBJ2-2; D: -; V: TRBV9; CDR3: ASSVAGHTGELF
J: TRBJ2-1; D: -; V: TRBV11-1; CDR3: ASSLGVRAYNEQF
J: TRBJ2-1; D: TRBD2; V: TRBV7-9; CDR3: AINSGSSYNEQF
J: TRBJ2-3; D: -; V: TRBV7-6; CDR3: ASSSGWPGAGTDTQY
J: TRBJ1-4; D: -; V: TRBV6-5; CDR3: ASSYRGDNEKLF
J: TRBJ2-7; D: TRBD1; V: TRBV28; CDR3: ASSALGTANPYEQY
J: TRBJ2-1; D: TRBD1; V: TRBV28; CDR3: ASSLRTGSTYNEQF
J: TRBJ2-3; D: -; V: TRBV28; CDR3: ASRSQLRDTDTQY
J: TRBJ1-1; D: -; V: TRBV9; CDR3: ASSAGVNTEAF
J: TRBJ2-7; D: TRBD2; V: TRBV5-1; CDR3: ASSLVAGAGYEQY
J: TRBJ2-2; D: -; V: TRBV9; CDR3: ASSPGASNTGELF
J: TRBJ1-6; D: -; V: TRBV6-6; CDR3: ASSYKRGGRDSPLH
J: TRBJ2-5; D: -; V: TRBV7-3; CDR3: ASSLNGGQETQY
J: TRBJ1-4; D: -; V: TRBV19; CDR3: ASSMAPPIGTANEKLF
J: TRBJ1-2; D: -; V: TRBV24-1; CDR3: ATSDLSSFGGYT
J: TRBJ1-5; D: -; V: TRBV15; CDR3: ATSRDNRVNQPQH
J: TRBJ2-3; D: TRBD2; V: TRBV7-3; CDR3: ASSTRLAGVTDTQY
J: TRBJ1-5; D: -; V: TRBV15; CDR3: ATSRDKPGGNQPQH